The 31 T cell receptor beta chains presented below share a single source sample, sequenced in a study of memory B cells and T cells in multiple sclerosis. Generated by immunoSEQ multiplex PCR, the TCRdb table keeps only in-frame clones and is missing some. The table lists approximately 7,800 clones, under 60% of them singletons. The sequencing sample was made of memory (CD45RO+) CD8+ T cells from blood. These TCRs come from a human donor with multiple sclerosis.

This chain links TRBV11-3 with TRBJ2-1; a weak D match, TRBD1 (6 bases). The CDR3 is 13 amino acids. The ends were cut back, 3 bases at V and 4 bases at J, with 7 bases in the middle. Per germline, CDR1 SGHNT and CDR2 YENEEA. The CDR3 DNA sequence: TGTGCCAGCAGCTTCCAGGGGTACAATGAGCAGTTCTTC. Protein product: CASSFQGYNEQFF.

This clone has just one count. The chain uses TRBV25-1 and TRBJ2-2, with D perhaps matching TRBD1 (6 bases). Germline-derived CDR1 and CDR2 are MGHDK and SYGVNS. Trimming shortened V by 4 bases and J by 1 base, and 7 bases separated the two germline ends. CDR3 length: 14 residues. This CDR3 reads CASSARGNTGELFF. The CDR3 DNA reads TGTGCCAGCAGTGCCAGGGGGAACACCGGGGAGCTGTTTTTT.

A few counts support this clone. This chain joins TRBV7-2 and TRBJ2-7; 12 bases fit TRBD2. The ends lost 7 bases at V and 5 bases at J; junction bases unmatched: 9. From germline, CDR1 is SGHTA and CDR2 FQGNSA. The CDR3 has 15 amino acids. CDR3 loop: CASNRLAGGPDEQYF. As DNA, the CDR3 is TGTGCCAGCAACCGTCTAGCGGGGGGGCCGGACGAGCAGTACTTC. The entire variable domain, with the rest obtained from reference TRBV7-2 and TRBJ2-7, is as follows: GAGVSQSPSNKVTEKGKDVELRCDPISGHTALYWYRQSLGQGLEFLIYFQGNSAPDKSGLPSDRFSAERTGGSVSTLTIQRTQQEDSAVYLCASNRLAGGPDEQYFGPGTRLTVT.

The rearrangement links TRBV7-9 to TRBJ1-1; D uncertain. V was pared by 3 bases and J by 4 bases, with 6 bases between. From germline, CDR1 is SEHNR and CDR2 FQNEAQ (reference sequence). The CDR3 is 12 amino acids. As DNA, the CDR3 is TGTGCCAGCAGCTTCGGTATCACTGAAGCTTTCTTT. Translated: CASSFGITEAFF.

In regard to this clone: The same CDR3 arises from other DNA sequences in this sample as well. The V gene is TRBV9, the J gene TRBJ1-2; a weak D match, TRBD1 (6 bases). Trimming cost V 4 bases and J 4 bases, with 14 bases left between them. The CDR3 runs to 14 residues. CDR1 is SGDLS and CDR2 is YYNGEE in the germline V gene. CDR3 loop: CASSQGGGSYGYTF. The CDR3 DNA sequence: TGTGCCAGCAGCCAAGGGGGGGGGTCCTATGGCTACACCTTC.

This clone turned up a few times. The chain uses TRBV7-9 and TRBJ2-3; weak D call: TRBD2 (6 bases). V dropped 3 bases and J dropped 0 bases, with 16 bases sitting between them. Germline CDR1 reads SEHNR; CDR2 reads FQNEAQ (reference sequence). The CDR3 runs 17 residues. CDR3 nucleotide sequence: TGTGCCAGCAGCTTCGGCCCTGGCGGGGCTAGCACAGATACGCAGTATTTT. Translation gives CASSFGPGGASTDTQYF.

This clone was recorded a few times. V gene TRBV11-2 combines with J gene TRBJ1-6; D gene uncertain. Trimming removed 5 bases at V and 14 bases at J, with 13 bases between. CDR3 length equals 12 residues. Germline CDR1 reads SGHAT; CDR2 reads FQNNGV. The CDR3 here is CASSPEGFTLHF. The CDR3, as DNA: TGTGCCAGCAGCCCAGAGGGTTTCACCCTCCACTTT.

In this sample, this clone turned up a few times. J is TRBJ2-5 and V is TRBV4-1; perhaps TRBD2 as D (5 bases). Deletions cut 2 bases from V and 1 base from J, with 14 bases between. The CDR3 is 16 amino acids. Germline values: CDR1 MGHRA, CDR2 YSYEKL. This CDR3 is CASSQFRRGSQETQYF. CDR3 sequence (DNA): TGCGCCAGCAGCCAATTCCGTCGGGGAAGCCAAGAGACCCAGTACTTC.

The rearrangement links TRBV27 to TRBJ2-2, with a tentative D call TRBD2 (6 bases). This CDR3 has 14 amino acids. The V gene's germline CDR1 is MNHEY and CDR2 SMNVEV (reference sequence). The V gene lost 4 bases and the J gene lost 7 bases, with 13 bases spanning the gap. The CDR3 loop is CASSSTGVIGELFF. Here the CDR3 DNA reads TGTGCCAGCAGTTCTACGGGAGTAATCGGGGAGCTGTTTTTT.

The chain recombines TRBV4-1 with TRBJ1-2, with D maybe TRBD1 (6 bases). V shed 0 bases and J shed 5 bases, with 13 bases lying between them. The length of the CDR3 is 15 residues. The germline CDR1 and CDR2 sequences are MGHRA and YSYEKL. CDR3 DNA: TGCGCCAGCAGCCAAGATGGGGGGGGCAGGTATGGCTACACCTTC. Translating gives CASSQDGGGRYGYTF.

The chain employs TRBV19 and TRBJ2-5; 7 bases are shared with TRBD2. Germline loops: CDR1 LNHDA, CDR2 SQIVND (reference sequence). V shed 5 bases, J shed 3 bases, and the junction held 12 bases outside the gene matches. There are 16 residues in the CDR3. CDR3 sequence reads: CASSSGRGEREETQYF. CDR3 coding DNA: TGTGCCAGTAGTTCAGGCCGGGGGGAGAGGGAAGAGACCCAGTACTTC.

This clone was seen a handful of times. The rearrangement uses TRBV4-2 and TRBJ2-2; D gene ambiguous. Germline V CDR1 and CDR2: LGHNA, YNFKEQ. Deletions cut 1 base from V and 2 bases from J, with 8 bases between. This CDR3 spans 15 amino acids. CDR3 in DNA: TGTGCCAGCAGCCAAGGCGGCGGTAACACCGGGGAGCTGTTTTTT. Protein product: CASSQGGGNTGELFF.

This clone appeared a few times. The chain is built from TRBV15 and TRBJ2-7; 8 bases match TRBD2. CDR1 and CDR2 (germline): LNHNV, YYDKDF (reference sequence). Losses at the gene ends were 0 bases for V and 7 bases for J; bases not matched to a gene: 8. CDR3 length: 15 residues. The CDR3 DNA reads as TGTGCCACCAGCAGAGATCCGGGAGGGCCAGGGGAGCAGTACTTC. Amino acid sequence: CATSRDPGGPGEQYF.

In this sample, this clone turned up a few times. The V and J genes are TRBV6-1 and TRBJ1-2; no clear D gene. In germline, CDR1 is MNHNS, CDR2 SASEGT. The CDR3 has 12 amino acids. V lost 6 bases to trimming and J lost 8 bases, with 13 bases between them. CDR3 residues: CASSFTPYGYTF. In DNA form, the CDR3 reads TGTGCCAGCAGCTTCACTCCCTACGGCTACACCTTC.

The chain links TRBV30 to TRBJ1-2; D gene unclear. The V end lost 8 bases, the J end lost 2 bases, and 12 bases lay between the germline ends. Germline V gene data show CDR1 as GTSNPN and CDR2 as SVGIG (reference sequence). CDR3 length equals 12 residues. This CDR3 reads CAGITENYGYTF. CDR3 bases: TGTGCCGGAATAACAGAAAACTATGGCTACACCTTC.

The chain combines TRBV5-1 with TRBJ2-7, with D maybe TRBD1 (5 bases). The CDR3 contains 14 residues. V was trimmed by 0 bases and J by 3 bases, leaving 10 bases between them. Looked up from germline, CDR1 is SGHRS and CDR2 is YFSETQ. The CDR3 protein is CASSLAGQGYEQYF. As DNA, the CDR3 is TGCGCCAGCAGCTTGGCCGGGCAGGGCTACGAGCAGTACTTC. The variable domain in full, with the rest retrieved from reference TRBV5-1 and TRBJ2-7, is KAGVTQTPRYLIKTRGQQVTLSCSPISGHRSVSWYQQTPGQGLQFLFEYFSETQRNKGNFPGRFSGRQFSNSRSEMNVSTLELGDSALYLCASSLAGQGYEQYFGPGTRLTVT.

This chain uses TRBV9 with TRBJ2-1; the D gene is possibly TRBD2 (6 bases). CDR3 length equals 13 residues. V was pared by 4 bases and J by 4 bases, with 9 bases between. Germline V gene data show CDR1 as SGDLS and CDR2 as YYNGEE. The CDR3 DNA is TGTGCCAGCAGCCTGGGACTGTACAATGAGCAGTTCTTC. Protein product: CASSLGLYNEQFF.

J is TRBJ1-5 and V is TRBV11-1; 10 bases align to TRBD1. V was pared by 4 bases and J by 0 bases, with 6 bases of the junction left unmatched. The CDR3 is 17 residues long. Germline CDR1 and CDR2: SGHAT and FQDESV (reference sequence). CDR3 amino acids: CASSSGTGENSNQPQHF. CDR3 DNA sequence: TGTGCCAGCAGCTCCGGGACAGGGGAAAATAGCAATCAGCCCCAGCATTTT. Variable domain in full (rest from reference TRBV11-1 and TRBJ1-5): EAEVAQSPRYKITEKSQAVAFWCDPISGHATLYWYRQILGQGPELLVQFQDESVVDDSQLPKDRFSAERLKGVDSTLKIQPAELGDSAMYLCASSSGTGENSNQPQHFGDGTRLSIL.

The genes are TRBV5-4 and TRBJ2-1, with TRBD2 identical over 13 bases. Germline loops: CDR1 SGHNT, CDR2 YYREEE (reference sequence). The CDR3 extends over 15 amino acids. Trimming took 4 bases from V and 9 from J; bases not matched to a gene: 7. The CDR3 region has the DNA TGTGCCAGCAGCCCCGGACTAGCGGGAGTTAGTGAGCAGTTCTTC. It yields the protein CASSPGLAGVSEQFF.

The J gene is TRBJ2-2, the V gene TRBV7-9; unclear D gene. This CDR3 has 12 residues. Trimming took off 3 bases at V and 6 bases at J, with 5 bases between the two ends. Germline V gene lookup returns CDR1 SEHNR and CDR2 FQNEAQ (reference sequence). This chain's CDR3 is CASSLGAGELFF. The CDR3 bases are TGTGCCAGCAGCTTGGGCGCCGGGGAGCTGTTTTTT.

The CDR3 region has the DNA TGTGCCAGCAGCTTGATACAGGGGAACACTGAAGCTTTCTTT. Translated, it gives CASSLIQGNTEAFF. The chain couples TRBV5-5 to TRBJ1-1; possibly TRBD1 for D (6 bases). Germline CDR1 is SGHKS and CDR2 is YYEKEE (reference sequence). V dropped 1 base and J dropped 1 base, with 8 bases sitting between them. This CDR3 spans 14 amino acids.

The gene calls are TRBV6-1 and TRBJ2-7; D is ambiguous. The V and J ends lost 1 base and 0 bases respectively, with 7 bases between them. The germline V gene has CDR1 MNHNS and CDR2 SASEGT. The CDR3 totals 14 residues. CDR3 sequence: CASSEVAVSYEQYF. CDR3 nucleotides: TGTGCCAGCAGTGAAGTTGCAGTCTCCTACGAGCAGTACTTC.

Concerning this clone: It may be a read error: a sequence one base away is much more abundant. CDR3 bases: TGTGCCAGCAGTTCAGCCGGGACAGGGGGCGAGCAGTACTTC. Residues: CASSSAGTGGEQYF. The V gene is TRBV6-5, the J gene TRBJ2-7; TRBD1 agrees at 11 bases. Germline CDR1 MNHEY, CDR2 SVGAGI. J lost 6 bases, V lost 4 bases, and 5 bases had no gene match. This CDR3 region has 14 residues.

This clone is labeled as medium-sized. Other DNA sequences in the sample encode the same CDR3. CDR3 sequence reads: CASSGGTQSSYEQYF. The CDR3 region has the DNA TGCGCCAGCAGTGGGGGGACCCAGAGTTCCTACGAGCAGTACTTC. This chain links TRBV5-1 with TRBJ2-7; maybe TRBD2 (6 bases). From germline, CDR1 is SGHRS and CDR2 YFSETQ. Trimming took 5 bases from V and 1 from J, leaving 16 bases between them. The CDR3 sequence is 15 residues long. The variable domain in full, with the rest retrieved from reference TRBV5-1 and TRBJ2-7, is KAGVTQTPRYLIKTRGQQVTLSCSPISGHRSVSWYQQTPGQGLQFLFEYFSETQRNKGNFPGRFSGRQFSNSRSEMNVSTLELGDSALYLCASSGGTQSSYEQYFGPGTRLTVT.

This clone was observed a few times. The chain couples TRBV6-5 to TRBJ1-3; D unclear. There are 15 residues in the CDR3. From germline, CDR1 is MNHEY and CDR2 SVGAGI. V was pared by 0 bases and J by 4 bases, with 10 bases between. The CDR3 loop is CASSYSSRVGNTIYF. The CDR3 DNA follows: TGTGCCAGCAGTTACTCGTCGAGGGTCGGAAACACCATATATTTT.

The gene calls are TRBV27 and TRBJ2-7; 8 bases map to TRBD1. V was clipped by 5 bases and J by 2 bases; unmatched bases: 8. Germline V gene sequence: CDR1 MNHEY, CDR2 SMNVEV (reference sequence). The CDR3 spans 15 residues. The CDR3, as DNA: TGTGCCAGCAGTCCCTCGACAGGGGTAACCTACGAGCAGTACTTC. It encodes CASSPSTGVTYEQYF.

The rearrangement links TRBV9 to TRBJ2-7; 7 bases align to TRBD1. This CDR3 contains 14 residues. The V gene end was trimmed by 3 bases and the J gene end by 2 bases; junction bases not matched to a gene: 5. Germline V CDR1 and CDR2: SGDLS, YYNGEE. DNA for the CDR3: TGTGCCAGCAGCGCCGGACAGGTCCCCTACGAGCAGTACTTC. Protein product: CASSAGQVPYEQYF. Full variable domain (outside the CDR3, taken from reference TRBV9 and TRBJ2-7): DSGVTQTPKHLITATGQRVTLRCSPRSGDLSVYWYQQSLDQGLQFLIQYYNGEERAKGNILERFSAQQFPDLHSELNLSSLELGDSALYFCASSAGQVPYEQYFGPGTRLTVT.

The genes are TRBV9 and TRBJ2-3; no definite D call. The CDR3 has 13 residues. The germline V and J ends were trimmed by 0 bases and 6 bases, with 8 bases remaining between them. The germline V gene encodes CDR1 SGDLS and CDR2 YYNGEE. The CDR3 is CASSVVSGDTQYF. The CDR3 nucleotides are TGTGCCAGCAGCGTAGTTTCCGGGGATACGCAGTATTTT.

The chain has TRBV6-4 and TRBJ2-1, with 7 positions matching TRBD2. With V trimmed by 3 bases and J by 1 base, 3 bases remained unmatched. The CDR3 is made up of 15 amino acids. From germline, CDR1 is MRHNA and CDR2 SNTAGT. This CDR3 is CASSEASGSYNEQFF. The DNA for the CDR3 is TGTGCCAGCAGTGAAGCTAGCGGTTCCTACAATGAGCAGTTCTTC.

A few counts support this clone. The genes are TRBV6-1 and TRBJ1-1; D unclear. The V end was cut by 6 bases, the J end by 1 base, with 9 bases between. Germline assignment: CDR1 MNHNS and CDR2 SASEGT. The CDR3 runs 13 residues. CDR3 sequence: CASSDTENTEAFF. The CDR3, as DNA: TGTGCCAGCAGCGACACCGAGAACACTGAAGCTTTCTTT.

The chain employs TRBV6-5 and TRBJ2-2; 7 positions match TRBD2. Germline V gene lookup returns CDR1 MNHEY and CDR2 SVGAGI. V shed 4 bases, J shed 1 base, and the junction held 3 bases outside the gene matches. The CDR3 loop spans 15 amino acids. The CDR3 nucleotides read TGTGCCAGCAGTTCAGCGGGGAGGAACACCGGGGAGCTGTTTTTT. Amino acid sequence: CASSSAGRNTGELFF.